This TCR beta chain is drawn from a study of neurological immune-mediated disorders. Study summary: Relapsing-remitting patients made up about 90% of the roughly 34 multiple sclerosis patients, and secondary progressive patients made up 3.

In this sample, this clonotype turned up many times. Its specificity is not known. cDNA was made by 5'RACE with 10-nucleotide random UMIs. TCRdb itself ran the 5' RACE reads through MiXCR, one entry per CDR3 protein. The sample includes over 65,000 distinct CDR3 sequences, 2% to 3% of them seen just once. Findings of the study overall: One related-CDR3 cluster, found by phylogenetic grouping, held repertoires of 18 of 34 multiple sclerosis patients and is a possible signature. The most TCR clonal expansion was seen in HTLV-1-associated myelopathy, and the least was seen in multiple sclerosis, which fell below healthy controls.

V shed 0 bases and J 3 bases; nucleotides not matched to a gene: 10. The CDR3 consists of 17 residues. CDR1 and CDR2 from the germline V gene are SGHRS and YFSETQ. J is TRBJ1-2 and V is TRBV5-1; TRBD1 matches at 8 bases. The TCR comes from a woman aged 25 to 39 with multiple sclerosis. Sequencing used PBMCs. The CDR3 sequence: CASSLAERTGFDYGYTF. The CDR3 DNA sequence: TGCGCCAGCAGCTTGGCCGAGAGGACAGGGTTCGACTATGGCTACACCTTC.